This entry is about one T cell receptor (beta chain). Its antigen is as yet unknown. This sample was included in a study of a mutant IDH1 vaccine in newly diagnosed glioma. Study details: Patients began vaccination 4-6 weeks after radiotherapy alone, or with temozolomide cycles. Study-wide findings and caveats: Pseudoprogression showed no apparent link to changes in top peripheral T cell clonotypes. There were vaccine-induced immune responses in about 93% of the patients.

Assay: immunoSEQ multiplex PCR; the TCRdb copy retains only in-frame clones and omits some. The data contain fewer than 35,000 clones, over 65% of them seen just once; the ten biggest clones take up about 10%. Time point: week 35, safety follow-up. Every vaccination contained 300 ug of the mutant IDH1 20-mer peptide and was paired with topical imiquimod. Scheduled for weeks 1, 3, 5, 7, 11, 15, 19 and 23, eight vaccinations were given to patients. There are 13 residues in the CDR3. Germline-derived CDR1 and CDR2 are MNHEY and SMNVEV (reference sequence). V dropped 0 bases and J dropped 9 bases, with 10 bases sitting between them.

This material consisted of PBMCs, taken from a glioma patient whose treatment included an IDH1 peptide vaccine. The TCR sequence derives from a woman aged 35 to 49 with glioma. The gene calls are TRBV27 and TRBJ2-3, with a tentative D call TRBD2 (6 bases). The CDR3 sequence is CASSLSLGGTQYF. The CDR3 coding sequence is TGTGCCAGCAGTTTATCCCTCGGGGGAACGCAGTATTTT.